The subject of this entry is one T cell receptor beta chain. The CDR3 spans 12 residues. CDR1 is GTSNPN, CDR2 SVGIG, per germline (reference sequence). Trimming pared 5 bases from V and 9 bases from J, leaving 11 bases between. The age range of participants was about 18 to 100 years, with residence in some 25 US areas. The data belong to a study of blood T cell repertoires in COVID-19. Sequencing was performed with immunoSEQ multiplex PCR; in TCRdb, only in-frame clones are kept and a portion is missing. The sample lists over 200,000 clones; around 90% were seen once. The sequence was collected from a man aged 25 to 40 who had recovered from COVID-19. The specimen sequenced was PBMCs or T cells enriched from blood (not recorded which). The rearrangement joins TRBV30 to TRBJ1-6; D perhaps matches TRBD1 (5 bases). The CDR3 loop reads CAWSPGFSPLHF. Written as DNA, the CDR3 is TGTGCCTGGTCCCCAGGGTTTTCACCCCTCCACTTT.